The entry below describes one T cell receptor (beta chain). Its antigen is unidentified. The treatment here: oral pan-JAK inhibitor, 5-10 mg twice daily. This specimen comes from a study of CD8+ T cells in alopecia areata. Study background: Patients in the treated group were given tofacitinib by mouth, 5 to 10 mg twice a day.

General observations from the study: Clonality in the scalp and expanded CD8+ clones ranked among the top 100 were significantly decreased by tofacitinib. Whereas mice showed it more clearly, TCR sharing across patients was murkier, possibly because of HLA.

Extracted from the samples, RNA was reverse transcribed into cDNA to serve as the sequencing template. This table comes from immunoSEQ multiplex PCR, and its TCRdb copy is limited to in-frame clones, with some not included. The sample has 150,000 to 200,000 clones; more than 55% are singletons. The germline V and J ends were trimmed by 3 bases and 9 bases, with 12 bases remaining between them. The CDR3 consists of 13 residues. Germline loops: CDR1 MGHDK, CDR2 SYGVNS. The chain couples TRBV25-1 to TRBJ1-3; D call uncertain. The TCR originated in a human donor with alopecia areata. The sequencing used CD4+ T cells sorted from blood, collected between weeks 47 and 50, from a patient treated with tofacitinib. The CDR3 is CASSDSRFGTIYF. CDR3 in DNA: TGTGCCAGCAGTGACAGTCGATTCGGCACCATATATTTT.